Below are 23 T cell receptor beta chains sequenced from a single sample in a study of shared clonotypes between healthy human individuals. This table comes from immunoSEQ multiplex PCR, and its TCRdb copy is limited to in-frame clones, with some not included. The sample lists roughly 2.2 million clones, around 90% occurring once. Sequenced sample: naive CD4+ T cells from PBMCs. The subset denotes: CD45RA+ positively selected. These TCRs come from a man between 18 and 35 years old in good health. Some clones in this sample may be carry-over from other donors' samples.

V and J are TRBV5-5 and TRBJ2-5, with a weak D call TRBD1 (5 bases). Germline loops: CDR1 SGHKS, CDR2 YYEKEE (reference sequence). V dropped 0 bases and J dropped 5 bases, with 11 bases sitting between them. The CDR3 loop spans 14 amino acids. CDR3 amino acids: CASSLGGVGETQYF. The DNA of the CDR3 is TGTGCCAGCAGCTTGGGGGGCGTGGGCGAGACCCAGTACTTC.

As to this clone: In the same sample, other DNA sequences code for this CDR3. The CDR3 sequence: CASSLGEKLFF. For the CDR3, the DNA is TGTGCCAGCAGTTTAGGAGAAAAACTGTTTTTT. The rearrangement joins TRBV28 to TRBJ1-4; D remains ambiguous. V lost 2 bases, J lost 8 bases, and 3 bases lay in between. The CDR3 is made up of 11 amino acids. In germline, CDR1 is MDHEN, CDR2 SYDVKM. Together with reference TRBV28 and TRBJ1-4, the CDR3 gives the full variable domain: DVKVTQSSRYLVKRTGEKVFLECVQDMDHENMFWYRQDPGLGLRLIYFSYDVKMKEKGDIPEGYSVSREKKERFSLILESASTNQTSMYLCASSLGEKLFFGSGTQLSVL.

This sequence joins TRBV9 and TRBJ1-3; D perhaps matches TRBD1 (6 bases). The germline gives CDR1 SGDLS, CDR2 YYNGEE. V lost 3 bases to trimming and J lost 3 bases, with 16 bases between them. This CDR3 has 16 amino acids. The CDR3 reads CASSDTGTILGNTIYF. CDR3 DNA: TGTGCCAGCAGCGACACCGGGACAATACTTGGAAACACCATATATTTT.

As concerns this clone: Distinct nucleotide sequences in the sample also encode this CDR3. The chain uses TRBV28 and TRBJ2-1, with 8 bases matching TRBD2. The length of the CDR3 is 15 residues. V shed 4 bases and J 0 bases; nucleotides not matched to a gene: 2. CDR1 is MDHEN, CDR2 SYDVKM, per germline. CDR3 region: CASSSGGSSYNEQFF. In DNA, the CDR3 is TGTGCCAGCAGTTCGGGGGGGAGCTCCTACAATGAGCAGTTCTTC.

The chain links TRBV5-1 to TRBJ1-5, with 11 positions matching TRBD1. This CDR3 contains 15 residues. The V gene end was trimmed by 4 bases and the J gene end by 3 bases; junction bases not matched to a gene: 3. Germline V gene lookup returns CDR1 SGHRS and CDR2 YFSETQ. This CDR3 reads CASSRDRGDNQPQHF. The CDR3 coding sequence is TGCGCCAGCAGCAGGGACAGGGGGGACAATCAGCCCCAGCATTTT.

This clone occurred once. The V gene is TRBV29-1, the J gene TRBJ1-5; D uncertain. The V gene's germline CDR1 is SQVTM and CDR2 ANQGSEA. V gave up 4 bases and J gave up 9 bases, with 4 bases separating them. The CDR3 covers 9 residues. CDR3 amino acids: CSVGWPQHF. Here the CDR3 DNA reads TGCAGCGTTGGGTGGCCCCAGCATTTT. Full variable domain (rest looked up from reference TRBV29-1 and TRBJ1-5): SAVISQKPSRDICQRGTSLTIQCQVDSQVTMMFWYRQQPGQSLTLIATANQGSEATYESGFVIDKFPISRPNLTFSTLTVSNMSPEDSSIYLCSVGWPQHFGDGTRLSIL.

The genes are TRBV5-1 and TRBJ1-1; 7 bases fit TRBD1. The CDR3 is 13 amino acids. Germline V gene data show CDR1 as SGHRS and CDR2 as YFSETQ. The trim removed 4 bases at V and 4 bases at J, leaving 4 bases unmatched. The CDR3 loop reads CASSTDRATEAFF. Here the CDR3 DNA reads TGCGCCAGCAGCACCGACAGGGCCACTGAAGCTTTCTTT.

This sequence joins TRBV10-3 and TRBJ2-2, with D perhaps assigned TRBD1 or TRBD2 (5 bases each). V was clipped by 6 bases and J by 0 bases, with 17 bases between them. Germline V gives CDR1 ENHRY, CDR2 SYGVKD. The CDR3 length is 17 residues. The CDR3 here is CAIRAGTKLTNTGELFF. The CDR3 DNA reads as TGTGCCATCAGGGCAGGGACGAAATTAACGAACACCGGGGAGCTGTTTTTT.

The chain links TRBV2 to TRBJ2-1, with 7 positions matching TRBD2. V lost 6 bases, J lost 5 bases, and 13 bases stayed unmatched. Looked up from germline, CDR1 is SNHLY and CDR2 is FYNNEI. This CDR3 spans 16 amino acids. CDR3 sequence (DNA): TGTGCCAGCAGCGCCCCCGCGGGAGTCGCCCACAATGAGCAGTTCTTC. Translation: CASSAPAGVAHNEQFF.

The V and J genes are TRBV5-1 and TRBJ1-5; D might be TRBD1 (6 bases). The V gene's germline CDR1 is SGHRS and CDR2 YFSETQ. Trimming stripped 4 bases from V and 7 bases from J, with 18 bases between. CDR3 length equals 15 residues. CDR3 bases: TGCGCCAGCAGCCCCTCTTCGGGGGGCCGCCAGCCCCAGCATTTT. The encoded protein is CASSPSSGGRQPQHF.

The rearrangement links TRBV7-3 to TRBJ2-7; possible D gene TRBD1, 6 bases. Per the germline V gene, CDR1 is SGHTA and CDR2 is FQGTGA. V dropped 2 bases and J dropped 3 bases, with 14 bases sitting between them. The CDR3 has 15 amino acids. CDR3 sequence: CASSLFAGDSYEQYF. For the CDR3, the DNA is TGTGCCAGCAGCTTATTTGCAGGGGATAGCTACGAGCAGTACTTC.

The chain is built from TRBV5-1 and TRBJ2-7; 10 bases align to TRBD2. Germline V gene sequence: CDR1 SGHRS, CDR2 YFSETQ. Unmatched junction bases numbered 3, after V lost 6 bases and J lost 0 bases. This CDR3 is 14 amino acids long. CDR3 coding DNA: TGCGCCAGCACCGGGACTAGCGCCTCCTACGAGCAGTACTTC. This sequence encodes CASTGTSASYEQYF.

The V gene is TRBV9, the J gene TRBJ1-3, with 11 bases lining up with TRBD1. CDR3 length equals 17 residues. The germline gives CDR1 SGDLS, CDR2 YYNGEE. V was clipped by 3 bases and J by 0 bases; unmatched bases: 5. This CDR3 is CASSAGGTGGSGNTIYF. The DNA for the CDR3 is TGTGCCAGCAGCGCCGGGGGGACAGGGGGCTCTGGAAACACCATATATTTT.

The chain recombines TRBV10-3 with TRBJ2-5, with 14 nucleotides matching TRBD2. The germline V gene has CDR1 ENHRY and CDR2 SYGVKD. With V trimmed by 5 bases and J by 5 bases, 7 bases remained unmatched. This CDR3 is built from 16 residues. The CDR3 spells CAISPGTSGRGETQYF. The CDR3 DNA reads TGTGCCATCAGTCCCGGGACTAGCGGGAGAGGGGAGACCCAGTACTTC.

The chain couples TRBV2 to TRBJ2-7; 10 bases fit TRBD2. The V gene end was trimmed by 2 bases and the J gene end by 3 bases; junction bases not matched to a gene: 4. CDR3 length equals 15 residues. Germline V CDR1 and CDR2: SNHLY, FYNNEI. The CDR3 region has the DNA TGTGCCAGCAGTGAACTAGCGGGAGCCCTCTACGAGCAGTACTTC. Its protein product is CASSELAGALYEQYF. Full variable domain (outside the CDR3, taken from reference TRBV2 and TRBJ2-7): EPEVTQTPSHQVTQMGQEVILRCVPISNHLYFYWYRQILGQKVEFLVSFYNNEISEKSEIFDDQFSVERPDGSNFTLKIRSTKLEDSAMYFCASSELAGALYEQYFGPGTRLTVT.

J is TRBJ1-1 and V is TRBV6-1, with a possible D match to TRBD1 (6 bases). Trimming removed 1 base from V and 1 base from J, with 7 bases in between. The CDR3 has 14 residues. The germline gives CDR1 MNHNS, CDR2 SASEGT. CDR3 sequence reads: CASSEGQANTEAFF. CDR3 nucleotides: TGTGCCAGCAGTGAAGGACAGGCGAACACTGAAGCTTTCTTT.

This chain links TRBV18 with TRBJ2-3, with D possibly TRBD2 on 6 matching bases. Trimming removed 0 bases from V and 4 bases from J, with 17 bases in between. There are 17 residues in the CDR3. CDR1 is KGHSH and CDR2 is LQKENI in the germline V gene. CDR3 loop: CASSPPDSFIAADTQYF. The CDR3 coding sequence is TGTGCCAGCTCACCACCTGACAGCTTTATAGCGGCAGATACGCAGTATTTT.

Regarding this clone: Relative to the germline gene, one junction end is altered; a read error may explain this. This chain joins TRBV7-3 and TRBJ2-7, with D unresolved. From germline, CDR1 is SGHTA and CDR2 FQGTGA. The CDR3 runs 14 residues. The CDR3 here is CASSLTPGSSEQYF. The DNA of the CDR3 is TGTGCCAGCAGCTTAACCCCTGGATCCTCCGAGCAGTACTTC.

There are a few counts of this clone. V is TRBV9 and J is TRBJ1-1; D is ambiguous. This CDR3 has 15 amino acids. V was cut by 2 bases and J by 7 bases, with 18 bases left in between. Per the germline V gene, CDR1 is SGDLS and CDR2 is YYNGEE. CDR3 region: CASSVKGTGFGEAFF. CDR3 in DNA: TGTGCCAGCAGCGTTAAAGGCACGGGGTTCGGTGAAGCTTTCTTT.

The chain has TRBV10-2 and TRBJ1-4; D ambiguous. Trimming shortened V by 10 bases and J by 0 bases, and 15 bases separated the two germline ends. Germline V gives CDR1 WSHSY, CDR2 SAAADI. This CDR3 spans 15 amino acids. CDR3 region: CATSGLPATNEKLFF. CDR3 in DNA: TGCGCCACCTCCGGCCTACCTGCAACTAATGAAAAACTGTTTTTT.

The chain uses TRBV5-1 and TRBJ1-3; D remains unclear. Germline V gene lookup returns CDR1 SGHRS and CDR2 YFSETQ. Trimming took off 2 bases at V and 4 bases at J, with 13 bases between the two ends. The CDR3 sequence is 15 residues long. CDR3 in amino acids: CASSLRSLGGNTIYF. The CDR3 DNA reads TGCGCCAGCAGCTTACGATCTCTCGGGGGAAACACCATATATTTT.

The CDR3 protein is CASSSDQKRGYTF. DNA of the CDR3: TGTGCCAGCAGTTCGGACCAAAAGCGGGGCTACACCTTC. V is TRBV27 and J is TRBJ1-2; D is unclear. CDR3 size: 13 residues. Trimming pared 4 bases from V and 8 bases from J, leaving 14 bases between. Germline V lookup: CDR1 MNHEY, CDR2 SMNVEV (reference sequence).

The chain uses TRBV5-1 and TRBJ1-2; D remains unclear. Germline V gene lookup returns CDR1 SGHRS and CDR2 YFSETQ. V gave up 0 bases and J gave up 3 bases, with 12 bases separating them. The CDR3 sequence is 15 residues long. DNA of the CDR3: TGCGCCAGCAGCTTGGAACCCCCCCTTGACTATGGCTACACCTTC. Protein sequence: CASSLEPPLDYGYTF.